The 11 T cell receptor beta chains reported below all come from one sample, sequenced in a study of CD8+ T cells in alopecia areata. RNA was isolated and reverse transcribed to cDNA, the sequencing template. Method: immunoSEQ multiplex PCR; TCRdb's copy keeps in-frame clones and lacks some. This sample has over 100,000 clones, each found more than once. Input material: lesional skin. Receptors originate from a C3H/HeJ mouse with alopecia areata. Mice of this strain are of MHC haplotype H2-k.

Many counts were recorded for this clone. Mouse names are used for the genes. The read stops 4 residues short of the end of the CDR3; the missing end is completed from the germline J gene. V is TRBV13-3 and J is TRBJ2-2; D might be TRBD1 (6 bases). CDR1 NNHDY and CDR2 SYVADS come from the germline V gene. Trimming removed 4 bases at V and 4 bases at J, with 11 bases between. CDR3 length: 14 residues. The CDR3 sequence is CASSTSQGTGQLYF. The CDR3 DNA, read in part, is TGTGCCAGCAGTACCTCACAGGGCACCGGG.

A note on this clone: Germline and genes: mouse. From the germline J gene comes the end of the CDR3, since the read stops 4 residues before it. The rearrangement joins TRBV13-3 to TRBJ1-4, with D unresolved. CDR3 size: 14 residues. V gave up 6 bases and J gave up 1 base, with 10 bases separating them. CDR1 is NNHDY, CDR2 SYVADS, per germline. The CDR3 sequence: CASTHTHSNERLFF. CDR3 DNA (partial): TGTGCCAGCACCCACACCCATTCCAACGAA.

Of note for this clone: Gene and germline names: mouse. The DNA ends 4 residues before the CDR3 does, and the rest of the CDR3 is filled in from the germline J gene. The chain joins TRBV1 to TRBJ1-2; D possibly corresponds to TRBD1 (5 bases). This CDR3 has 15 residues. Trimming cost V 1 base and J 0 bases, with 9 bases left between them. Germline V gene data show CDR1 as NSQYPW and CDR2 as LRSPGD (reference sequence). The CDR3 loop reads CTCSAGTYANSDYTF. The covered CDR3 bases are TGCACCTGCAGTGCAGGGACATATGCAAACTCC.

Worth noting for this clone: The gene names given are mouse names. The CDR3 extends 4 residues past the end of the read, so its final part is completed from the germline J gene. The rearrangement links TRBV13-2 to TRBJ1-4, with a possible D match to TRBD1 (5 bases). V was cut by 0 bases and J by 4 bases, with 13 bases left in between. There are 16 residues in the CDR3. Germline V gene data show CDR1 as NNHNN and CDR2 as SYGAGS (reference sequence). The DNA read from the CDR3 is TGTGCCAGCGGTGATGCAAGGGGAAAGGTCAACGAA. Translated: CASGDARGKVNE. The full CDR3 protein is CASGDARGKVNERLFF.

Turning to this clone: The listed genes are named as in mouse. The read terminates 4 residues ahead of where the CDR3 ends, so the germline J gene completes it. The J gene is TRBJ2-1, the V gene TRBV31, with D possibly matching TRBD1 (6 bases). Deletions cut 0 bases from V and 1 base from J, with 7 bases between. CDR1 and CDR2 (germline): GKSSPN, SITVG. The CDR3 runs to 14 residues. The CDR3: CAWSLGTNYAEQFF. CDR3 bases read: TGTGCCTGGAGTCTAGGGACAAACTATGCT.

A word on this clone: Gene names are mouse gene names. CDR3 bases read: TGCACCTGCAGTGCAGCGGGACAGGCCTTCTAT. This gives the protein CTCSAAGQAFY. The whole CDR3 sequence is CTCSAAGQAFYEQYF. The chain recombines TRBV1 with TRBJ2-7, with 8 bases lining up with TRBD1. The read stops 4 residues short of the end of the CDR3; the missing end is completed from the germline J gene. From germline, CDR1 is NSQYPW and CDR2 LRSPGD (reference sequence). The CDR3 loop spans 15 amino acids. Trimming cost V 1 base and J 3 bases; bases outside gene matches: 5.

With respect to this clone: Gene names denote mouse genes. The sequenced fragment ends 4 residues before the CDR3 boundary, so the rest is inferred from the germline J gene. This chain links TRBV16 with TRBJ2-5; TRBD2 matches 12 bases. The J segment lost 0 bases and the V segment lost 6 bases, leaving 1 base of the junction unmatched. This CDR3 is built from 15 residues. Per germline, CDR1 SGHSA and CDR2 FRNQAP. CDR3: CASRGTGGNQDTQYF. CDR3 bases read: TGTGCAAGCAGGGGGACTGGGGGGAACCAAGAC.

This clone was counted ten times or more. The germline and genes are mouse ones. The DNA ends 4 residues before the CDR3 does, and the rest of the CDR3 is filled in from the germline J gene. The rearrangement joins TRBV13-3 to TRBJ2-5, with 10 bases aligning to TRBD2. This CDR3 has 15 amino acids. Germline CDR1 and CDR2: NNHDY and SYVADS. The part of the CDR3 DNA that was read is TGTGCCAGCAGTGATCCCTGGGGGGGCGCAGAC. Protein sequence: CASSDPWGGAD. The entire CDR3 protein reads CASSDPWGGADTQYF.

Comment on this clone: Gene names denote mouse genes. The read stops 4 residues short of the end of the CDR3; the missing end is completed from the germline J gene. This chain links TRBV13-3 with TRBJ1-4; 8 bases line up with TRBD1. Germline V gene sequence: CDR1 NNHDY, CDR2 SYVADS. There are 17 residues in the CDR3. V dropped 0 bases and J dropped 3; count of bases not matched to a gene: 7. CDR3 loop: CASSDDGTGMANERLFF. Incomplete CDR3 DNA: TGTGCCAGCAGTGATGACGGGACAGGAATGGCCAACGAA.

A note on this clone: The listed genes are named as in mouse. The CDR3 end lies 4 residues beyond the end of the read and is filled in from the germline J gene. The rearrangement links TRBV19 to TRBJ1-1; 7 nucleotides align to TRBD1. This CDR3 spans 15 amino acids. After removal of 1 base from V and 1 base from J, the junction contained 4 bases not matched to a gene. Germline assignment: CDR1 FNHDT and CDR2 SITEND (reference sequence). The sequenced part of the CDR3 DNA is TGTGCCAGCAGTATACTGACAGGGACGAACACA. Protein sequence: CASSILTGTNT. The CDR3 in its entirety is CASSILTGTNTEVFF. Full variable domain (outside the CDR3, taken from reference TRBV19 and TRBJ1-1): GGIITQTPKFLIGQEGQKLTLKCQQNFNHDTMYWYRQDSGKGLRLIYYSITENDLQKGDLSEGYDASREKKSSFSLTVTSAQKNEMAVFLCASSILTGTNTEVFFGKGTRLTVV.

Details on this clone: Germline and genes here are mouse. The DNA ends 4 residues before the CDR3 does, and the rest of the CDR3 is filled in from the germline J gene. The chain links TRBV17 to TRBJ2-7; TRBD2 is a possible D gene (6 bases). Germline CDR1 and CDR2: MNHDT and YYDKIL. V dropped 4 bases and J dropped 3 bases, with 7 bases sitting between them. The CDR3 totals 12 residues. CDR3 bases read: TGTGCTAGCAGTAAACTGGGCTAT. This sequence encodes CASSKLGY. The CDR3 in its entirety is CASSKLGYEQYF.